This section outlines one T cell receptor beta chain sequence together with its context. This sample was taken from a study of technical replicates of blood from several donors. Between the trimmed V and J ends, which lost 4 bases and 5 bases, there was a span of 15 bases. Germline V lookup: CDR1 SGHRS, CDR2 YFSETQ. CDR3 length: 14 residues. Repertoires were generated with immunoSEQ multiplex PCR, while TCRdb's copy carries only in-frame clones and drops some. The sample yields tens of thousands of clones, over 90% seen once. This receptor was taken from a human donor in good health. The chain couples TRBV5-1 to TRBJ2-5; D gene ambiguous. The source material was T cells isolated from PBMCs. CDR3 nucleotide sequence: TGCGCCAGCAGCCCGACGGGTCTCCTGGAGACCCAGTACTTC. Its translation is CASSPTGLLETQYF. The full variable domain, rest sourced from reference TRBV5-1 and TRBJ2-5, is KAGVTQTPRYLIKTRGQQVTLSCSPISGHRSVSWYQQTPGQGLQFLFEYFSETQRNKGNFPGRFSGRQFSNSRSEMNVSTLELGDSALYLCASSPTGLLETQYFGPGTRLLVL.